This T cell receptor beta chain was sequenced in a study of control samples from healthy donors and cancer patients. The protocol was immunoSEQ multiplex PCR, while the TCRdb copy is restricted to in-frame clones and leaves out a portion. Among nearly 200,000 clones, about nine tenths were seen once, and the ten largest hold approximately 1.8%. The CDR3 loop spans 15 amino acids. Looked up from germline, CDR1 is SNHLY and CDR2 is FYNNEI. The trim removed 6 bases at V and 2 bases at J, leaving 7 bases unmatched. This clonotype was sampled from a man aged 25 to 40 in good health. Sequenced sample: blood. The rearrangement links TRBV2 to TRBJ1-5; 7 nucleotides match TRBD1. CDR3 loop: CASRVRQGGNQPQHF. DNA of the CDR3: TGTGCCAGCAGGGTTCGACAGGGCGGCAATCAGCCCCAGCATTTT.